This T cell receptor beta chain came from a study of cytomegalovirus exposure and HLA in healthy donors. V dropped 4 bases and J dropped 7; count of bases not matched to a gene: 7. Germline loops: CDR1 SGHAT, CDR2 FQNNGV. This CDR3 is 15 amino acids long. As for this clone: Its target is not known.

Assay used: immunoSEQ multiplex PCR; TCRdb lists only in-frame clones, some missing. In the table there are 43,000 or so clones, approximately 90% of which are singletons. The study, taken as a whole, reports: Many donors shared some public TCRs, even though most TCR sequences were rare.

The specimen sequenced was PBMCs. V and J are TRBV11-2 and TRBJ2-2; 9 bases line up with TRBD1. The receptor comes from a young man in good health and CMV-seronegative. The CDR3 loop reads CASSYRQGVVGELFF. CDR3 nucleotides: TGTGCCAGCAGCTACAGACAGGGGGTCGTCGGGGAGCTGTTTTTT.